The 25 T cell receptor beta chains below were found in one sample sequenced in a study of shared clonotypes between healthy human individuals. Data came from immunoSEQ multiplex PCR; TCRdb stores just in-frame clones and leaves some out. The sample has about 800,000 clones, roughly 96% seen once; the top ten hold less than 0.25%. Only CD45RO-negative cells positively selected for CCR7 counted as naive CD8 cells, so terminally differentiated effector memory CD45RA+ cells were excluded. The sample taken for sequencing was naive CD8+ T cells sorted from blood. All receptors come from a man aged 30 to 45 in good health.

CDR3 sequence: CASSKQGAGDGDTGELFF. The CDR3, as DNA: TGTGCCAGCAGCAAACAGGGGGCGGGAGACGGTGACACCGGGGAGCTGTTTTTT. The chain is built from TRBV21-1 and TRBJ2-2; the D call of TRBD1 is as the table states it, not checked on the DNA. TRBV21-1 is flagged as a pseudogene. The CDR3 contains 18 residues.

V is TRBV27 and J is TRBJ2-7, with 8 bases aligning to TRBD1. Germline CDR1 is MNHEY and CDR2 is SMNVEV (reference sequence). The trim removed 6 bases at V and 4 bases at J, leaving 14 bases unmatched. CDR3 size: 16 residues. CDR3 region: CASSPDGTGRPYEQYF. CDR3 nucleotide sequence: TGTGCCAGCAGCCCAGACGGGACAGGAAGGCCTTACGAGCAGTACTTC.

V usage is TRBV9 and J usage is TRBJ1-3, with D perhaps TRBD1 (5 bases). There are 18 residues in the CDR3. V gave up 4 bases and J gave up 0 bases, with 20 bases separating them. Germline CDR1 SGDLS, CDR2 YYNGEE. The CDR3, as DNA: TGTGCCAGCAGCCCCCATCCCGGGGCGATCAGCTCTGGAAACACCATATATTTT. Its protein is CASSPHPGAISSGNTIYF.

Details on this clone: Other DNA variants within this sample encode the same CDR3. V usage is TRBV9 and J usage is TRBJ2-7, with D possibly matching TRBD2 (6 bases). Trimming removed 0 bases from V and 3 bases from J, with 10 bases in between. The CDR3 sequence is 14 residues long. From germline, CDR1 is SGDLS and CDR2 YYNGEE. The CDR3 spells CASSVGVSGYEQYF. CDR3 DNA sequence: TGTGCCAGCAGCGTAGGGGTTAGCGGCTACGAGCAGTACTTC.

As for this clone: Distinct nucleotide sequences in the sample also encode this CDR3. The genes are TRBV27 and TRBJ2-7; D not certain. Germline loops: CDR1 MNHEY, CDR2 SMNVEV (reference sequence). The CDR3 length is 13 residues. Trimming pared 3 bases from V and 2 bases from J, leaving 8 bases between. In DNA, the CDR3 is TGTGCCAGCAGTTTTCAAGGACCCTACGAGCAGTACTTC. Protein product: CASSFQGPYEQYF.

A remark on this clone: One end of the junction fails to match germline, which may point to a read error. The rearrangement links TRBV10-3 to TRBJ2-3; either TRBD1 or TRBD2 may fit D (5 bases each). Germline lookup yields CDR1 ENHRY and CDR2 SYGVKD. The CDR3 loop spans 16 amino acids. The CDR3 protein is CAIRESRDGITDTQYF. The CDR3 DNA reads TGTGCCATCAGGGAGTCCCGGGACGGAATCACAGATACGCAGTATTTT.

The chain employs TRBV29-1 and TRBJ2-1; the D call may be TRBD1 or TRBD2 (5 bases each). Germline-derived CDR1 and CDR2 are SQVTM and ANQGSEA. V was clipped by 4 bases and J by 8 bases, with 9 bases between them. The length of the CDR3 is 11 residues. CDR3 in DNA: TGCAGCGTTGCGGGGCGATATGAGCAGTTCTTC. Encoded protein: CSVAGRYEQFF.

A few counts support this clone. In nucleotides, the CDR3 is TGCGCCAGCAGCTTAGACGGCGGTGCTGGGGAGCTGTTTTTT. This sequence encodes CASSLDGGAGELFF. J is TRBJ2-2 and V is TRBV5-1; D unresolved. This CDR3 has 14 amino acids. V lost 2 bases and J 8 bases, leaving 13 bases between the germline ends. CDR1 is SGHRS, CDR2 YFSETQ, per germline.

Here the CDR3 DNA reads TGTGCCAGCAGCCACACCTCCGGGACCGACACAGATACGCAGTATTTT. It yields the protein CASSHTSGTDTDTQYF. The rearrangement joins TRBV4-2 to TRBJ2-3, with D perhaps being TRBD1 or TRBD2 (5 bases each). Germline V CDR1 and CDR2: LGHNA, YNFKEQ. This CDR3 has 16 amino acids. V shed 3 bases and J shed 2 bases, with 15 bases lying between them.

The chain has TRBV7-9 and TRBJ2-1, with 10 nucleotides matching TRBD2. Germline loops: CDR1 SEHNR, CDR2 FQNEAQ (reference sequence). CDR3 size: 13 residues. V gave up 5 bases and J gave up 5 bases; unmatched junction bases: 0. The CDR3 DNA follows: TGTGCCAGCAGCGGGACTAGCGACAATGAGCAGTTCTTC. Protein product: CASSGTSDNEQFF.

The V gene is TRBV7-9, the J gene TRBJ2-3; TRBD2 aligns across 12 bases. Unmatched junction bases numbered 7, after V lost 1 base and J lost 2 bases. The CDR3 spans 18 residues. Germline values: CDR1 SEHNR, CDR2 FQNEAQ (reference sequence). This CDR3 reads CASSLVSTSGRYTDTQYF. Here the CDR3 DNA reads TGTGCCAGCAGCTTAGTATCTACTAGCGGGAGGTACACAGATACGCAGTATTTT.

This sequence joins TRBV4-1 and TRBJ2-7; no definite D call. CDR1 is MGHRA and CDR2 is YSYEKL in the germline V gene. CDR3 length equals 15 residues. Trimming removed 4 bases from V and 0 bases from J, with 13 bases in between. CDR3 loop: CASSLRFGSSYEQYF. CDR3 nucleotides: TGCGCCAGCAGCCTGAGATTCGGAAGCTCCTACGAGCAGTACTTC.

The chain has TRBV5-3 and TRBJ2-7; 11 positions match TRBD2. TRBV5-3 is an ORF for which the function is uncertain. J was trimmed by 0 bases and V by 4 bases; bases with no gene match: 3. The length of the CDR3 is 15 residues. This CDR3 is CARSRLAGTSYEQYF. The CDR3 DNA sequence: TGTGCCAGAAGCCGACTAGCGGGAACCTCCTACGAGCAGTACTTC.

CDR3 coding DNA: TGTGCCAGCAGCTTAGTCCAGGGGAGCCCCTACGAGCAGTACTTC. The encoded protein is CASSLVQGSPYEQYF. V and J are TRBV7-2 and TRBJ2-7; D might be TRBD1 (6 bases). Trimming took 1 base from V and 2 from J, leaving 12 bases between them. The CDR3 runs to 15 residues. The V gene's germline CDR1 is SGHTA and CDR2 FQGNSA. Drawing the rest from reference TRBV7-2 and TRBJ2-7, the complete variable domain is GAGVSQSPSNKVTEKGKDVELRCDPISGHTALYWYRQSLGQGLEFLIYFQGNSAPDKSGLPSDRFSAERTGGSVSTLTIQRTQQEDSAVYLCASSLVQGSPYEQYFGPGTRLTVT.

On this clone itself: The sample contains more than one DNA sequence encoding this CDR3. CDR3 protein: CASSLGAYEQYF. For the CDR3, the DNA is TGCGCCAGCAGCTTGGGAGCCTACGAGCAGTACTTC. The V call is TRBV5-1, the J call TRBJ2-7; D is uncertain. There are 12 residues in the CDR3. Trimming shortened V by 0 bases and J by 2 bases, and 3 bases separated the two germline ends. Germline assignment: CDR1 SGHRS and CDR2 YFSETQ.

CDR3 nucleotides: TGTGCCAGCATCTGGGGACTAGCTCGGACCGGGGAGCTGTTTTTT. The encoded protein is CASIWGLARTGELFF. The rearrangement uses TRBV6-1 and TRBJ2-2, with TRBD2 matching over 9 bases. After removal of 7 bases from V and 5 bases from J, the junction contained 8 bases not matched to a gene. The CDR3 is 15 residues long. Germline loops: CDR1 MNHNS, CDR2 SASEGT.

The rearrangement links TRBV2 to TRBJ2-7; TRBD2 matches at 8 bases. Germline-derived CDR1 and CDR2 are SNHLY and FYNNEI. This CDR3 has 15 residues. V gave up 5 bases and J gave up 0 bases; unmatched junction bases: 6. The DNA of the CDR3 is TGTGCCAGCAGTAGAAGCGGGAGCTCCTCCTACGAGCAGTACTTC. It encodes CASSRSGSSSYEQYF.

This clone was detected only a few times. The chain is built from TRBV11-2 and TRBJ2-5; TRBD2 is a possible D gene (5 bases). V dropped 2 bases and J dropped 3 bases, with 10 bases sitting between them. CDR1 is SGHAT and CDR2 is FQNNGV in the germline V gene. The CDR3 runs 14 residues. CDR3 residues: CASSLLDSEETQYF. Written as DNA, the CDR3 is TGTGCCAGCAGCTTATTGGACTCTGAAGAGACCCAGTACTTC.

The CDR3 protein is CASSGGLATAGELFF. The CDR3 DNA is TGTGCCAGCAGCGGGGGACTAGCGACGGCCGGGGAGCTGTTTTTT. The chain uses TRBV9 and TRBJ2-2, with 10 bases matching TRBD2. The CDR3 consists of 15 residues. V shed 3 bases and J 6 bases; nucleotides not matched to a gene: 5. In germline, CDR1 is SGDLS, CDR2 YYNGEE.

This clone was observed once. This chain uses TRBV5-1 with TRBJ2-7, with 10 positions matching TRBD2. V lost 1 base and J lost 3; bases outside the gene matches: 4. CDR1 is SGHRS and CDR2 is YFSETQ in the germline V gene. CDR3 size: 15 residues. The CDR3 protein is CASSLTSGDIYEQYF. CDR3 nucleotides: TGCGCCAGCAGCTTGACTAGCGGGGATATCTACGAGCAGTACTTC.

The chain is built from TRBV7-9 and TRBJ2-2; TRBD1 or TRBD2 may be the D gene (5 bases each). The V gene's germline CDR1 is SEHNR and CDR2 FQNEAQ (reference sequence). Trimming removed 4 bases at V and 5 bases at J, with 17 bases between. The CDR3 has 16 amino acids. DNA for the CDR3: TGTGCCAGCAGCTCCTCAGGGACCTGGGATACCGGGGAGCTGTTTTTT. Its translation: CASSSSGTWDTGELFF.

The chain combines TRBV27 with TRBJ2-1; no firm D call. The CDR3 totals 15 residues. V was shortened by 4 bases and J by 5 bases, with 15 bases between the two germline ends. Germline V gene lookup returns CDR1 MNHEY and CDR2 SMNVEV (reference sequence). The CDR3 sequence: CASSSPDKKNNEQFF. The DNA for the CDR3 is TGTGCCAGCAGTTCCCCAGACAAAAAGAACAATGAGCAGTTCTTC.

The chain couples TRBV5-1 to TRBJ2-5; possibly TRBD2 for D (5 bases). In germline, CDR1 is SGHRS, CDR2 YFSETQ. Trimming cost V 4 bases and J 4 bases, with 14 bases left between them. CDR3 length: 14 amino acids. In nucleotides, the CDR3 is TGCGCCAGCAGCCCCGGAGGTATCGGAGAGACCCAGTACTTC. It is translated as CASSPGGIGETQYF.

The rearrangement joins TRBV9 to TRBJ2-1, with unresolved D. The CDR3 covers 15 residues. Trimming removed 0 bases at V and 8 bases at J, with 15 bases between. Germline CDR1 reads SGDLS; CDR2 reads YYNGEE. The CDR3 protein is CASSVESARYDEQFF. CDR3 DNA sequence: TGTGCCAGCAGCGTAGAGTCGGCCAGGTACGATGAGCAGTTCTTC.

Only one count was recorded for this clone. The rearrangement links TRBV28 to TRBJ2-7, with TRBD2 identical over 8 bases. V lost 1 base and J lost 0; bases outside the gene matches: 2. Germline CDR1 MDHEN, CDR2 SYDVKM. This CDR3 comprises 15 residues. Here the CDR3 reads CASSLLREASYEQYF. The CDR3 DNA reads TGTGCCAGCAGTTTATTGCGGGAGGCCTCCTACGAGCAGTACTTC.